This T cell receptor beta chain was obtained from a study of CD8 T cells in ankylosing spondylitis. General study points: Earlier studies detected some motif variants in reactive arthritis synovial fluid and blood. Disease-linked clones bore a CD8+ phenotype and were relatively rare in peripheral blood. Several highly homologous variants made up a TCR beta motif, and this motif appeared characteristic of ankylosing spondylitis blood. Matched ankylosing spondylitis synovial fluid reportedly showed significant enrichment of disease-linked clones.

This clonotype turned up a few times. What it binds is unknown. CDR1 MNHEY and CDR2 SVGAGI come from the germline V gene. The J segment lost 9 bases and the V segment lost 0 bases, leaving 8 bases of the junction unmatched. The CDR3 totals 16 residues. Quantitative 5'-RACE with molecular barcodes produced the TCR beta libraries. TCRdb reprocessed the 5' RACE reads via MiXCR and lists one record per CDR3 protein. The sample lists about 500,000 distinct CDR3 sequences, roughly 5.3% occurring once. The TCR sequence derives from a male donor with ankylosing spondylitis. The sample comprised blood, either unsorted or a sorted T cell fraction (not recorded which). J is TRBJ2-1 and V is TRBV6-5; TRBD2 matches at 10 bases. The CDR3 region is CASSYSASGRLGEQFF. CDR3 in DNA: TGTGCCAGCAGTTACTCTGCTAGCGGGAGACTTGGTGAGCAGTTCTTC.